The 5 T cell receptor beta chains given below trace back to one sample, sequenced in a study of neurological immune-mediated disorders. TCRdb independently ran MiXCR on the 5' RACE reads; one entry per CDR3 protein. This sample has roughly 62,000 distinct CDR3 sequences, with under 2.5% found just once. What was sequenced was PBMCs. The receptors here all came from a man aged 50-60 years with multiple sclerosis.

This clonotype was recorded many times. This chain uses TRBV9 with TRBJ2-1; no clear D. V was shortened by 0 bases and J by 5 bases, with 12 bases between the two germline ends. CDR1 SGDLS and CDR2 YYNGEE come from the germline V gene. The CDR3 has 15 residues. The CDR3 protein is CASSVDPGRDNEQFF. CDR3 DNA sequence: TGTGCCAGCAGCGTAGACCCGGGCCGGGACAATGAGCAGTTCTTC.

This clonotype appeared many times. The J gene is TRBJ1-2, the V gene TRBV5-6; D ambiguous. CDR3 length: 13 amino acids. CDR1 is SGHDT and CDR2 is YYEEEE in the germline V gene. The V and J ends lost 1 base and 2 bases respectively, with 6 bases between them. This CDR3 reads CASSLYGNYGYTF. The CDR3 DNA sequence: TGTGCCAGCAGCTTGTACGGAAACTATGGCTACACCTTC.

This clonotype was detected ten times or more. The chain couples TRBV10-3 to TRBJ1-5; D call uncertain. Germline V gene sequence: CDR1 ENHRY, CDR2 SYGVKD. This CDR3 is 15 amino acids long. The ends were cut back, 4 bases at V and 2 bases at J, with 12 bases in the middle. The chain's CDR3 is CAISGSGVGNQPQHF. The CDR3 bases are TGTGCCATCAGTGGGTCCGGGGTTGGCAATCAGCCCCAGCATTTT.

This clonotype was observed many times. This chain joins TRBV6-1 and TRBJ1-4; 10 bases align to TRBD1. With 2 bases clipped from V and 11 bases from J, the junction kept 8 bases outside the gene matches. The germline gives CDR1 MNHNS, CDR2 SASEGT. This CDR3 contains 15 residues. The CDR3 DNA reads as TGTGCCAGCAGTGAATTGGTGGGACAGGGGTCGAAACTGTTTTTT. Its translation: CASSELVGQGSKLFF.

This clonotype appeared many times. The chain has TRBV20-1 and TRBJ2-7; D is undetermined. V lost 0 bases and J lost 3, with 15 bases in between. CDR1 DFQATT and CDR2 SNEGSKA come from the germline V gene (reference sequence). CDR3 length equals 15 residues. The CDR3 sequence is CSARDRRISNYEQYF. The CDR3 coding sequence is TGCAGTGCTAGAGATCGCAGGATCAGCAACTACGAGCAGTACTTC.